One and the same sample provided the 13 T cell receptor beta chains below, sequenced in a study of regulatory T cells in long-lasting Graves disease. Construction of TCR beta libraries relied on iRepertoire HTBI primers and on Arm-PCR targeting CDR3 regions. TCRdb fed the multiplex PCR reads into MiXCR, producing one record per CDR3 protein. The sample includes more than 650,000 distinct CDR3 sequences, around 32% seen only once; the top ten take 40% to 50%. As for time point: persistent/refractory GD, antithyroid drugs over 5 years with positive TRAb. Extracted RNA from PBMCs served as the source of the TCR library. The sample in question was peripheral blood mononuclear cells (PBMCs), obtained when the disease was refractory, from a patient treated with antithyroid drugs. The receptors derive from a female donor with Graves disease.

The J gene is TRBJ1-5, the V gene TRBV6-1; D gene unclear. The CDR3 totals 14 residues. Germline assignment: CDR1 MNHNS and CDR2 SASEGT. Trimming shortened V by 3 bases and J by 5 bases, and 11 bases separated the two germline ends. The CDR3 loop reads CASSDGLGDQPQHF. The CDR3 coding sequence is TGTGCCAGCAGTGATGGCCTGGGTGATCAGCCCCAGCATTTT.

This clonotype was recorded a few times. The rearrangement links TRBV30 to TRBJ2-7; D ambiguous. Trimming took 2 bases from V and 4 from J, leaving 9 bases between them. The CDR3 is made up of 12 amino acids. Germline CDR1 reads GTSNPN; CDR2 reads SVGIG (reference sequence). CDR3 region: CAWSSQIYEQYF. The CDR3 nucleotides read TGTGCCTGGAGTTCGCAGATTTACGAGCAGTACTTC.

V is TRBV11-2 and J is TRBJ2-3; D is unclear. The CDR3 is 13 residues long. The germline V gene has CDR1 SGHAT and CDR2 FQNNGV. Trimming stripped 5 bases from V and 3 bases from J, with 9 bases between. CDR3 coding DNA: TGTGCCAGCAGCCCGACCACGACAGATACGCAGTATTTT. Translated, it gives CASSPTTTDTQYF. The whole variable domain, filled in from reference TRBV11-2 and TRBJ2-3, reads EAGVAQSPRYKIIEKRQSVAFWCNPISGHATLYWYQQILGQGPKLLIQFQNNGVVDDSQLPKDRFSAERLKGVDSTLKIQPAKLEDSAVYLCASSPTTTDTQYFGPGTRLTVL.

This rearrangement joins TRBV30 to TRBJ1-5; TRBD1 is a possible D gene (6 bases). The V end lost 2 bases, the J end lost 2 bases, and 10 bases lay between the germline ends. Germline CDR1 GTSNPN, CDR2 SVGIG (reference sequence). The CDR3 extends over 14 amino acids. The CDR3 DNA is TGTGCCTGGAGTACAGGGTTGGGCAATCAGCCCCAGCATTTT. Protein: CAWSTGLGNQPQHF.

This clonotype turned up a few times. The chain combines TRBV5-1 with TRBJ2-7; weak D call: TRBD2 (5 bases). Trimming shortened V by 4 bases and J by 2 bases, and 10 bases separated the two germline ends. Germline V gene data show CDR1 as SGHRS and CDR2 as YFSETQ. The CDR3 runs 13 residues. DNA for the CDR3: TGCGCCAGCAGCCCCGGGAAAACCTACGAGCAGTACTTC. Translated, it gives CASSPGKTYEQYF.

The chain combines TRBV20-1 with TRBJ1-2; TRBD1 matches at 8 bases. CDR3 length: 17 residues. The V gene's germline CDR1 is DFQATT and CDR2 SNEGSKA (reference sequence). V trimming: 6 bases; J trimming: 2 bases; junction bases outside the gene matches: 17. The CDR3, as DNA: TGCAGTGCCAGCCTCAAAAGGGGACAGGTCCTCAACTATGGCTACACCTTC. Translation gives CSASLKRGQVLNYGYTF.

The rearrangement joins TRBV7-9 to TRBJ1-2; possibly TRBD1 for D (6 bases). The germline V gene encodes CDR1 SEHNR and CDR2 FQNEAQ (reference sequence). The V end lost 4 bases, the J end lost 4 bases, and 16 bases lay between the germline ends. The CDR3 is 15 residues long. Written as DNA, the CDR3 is TGTGCCAGCAGCTGGGGAACCGGACAGCCCTATGGCTACACCTTC. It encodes CASSWGTGQPYGYTF.

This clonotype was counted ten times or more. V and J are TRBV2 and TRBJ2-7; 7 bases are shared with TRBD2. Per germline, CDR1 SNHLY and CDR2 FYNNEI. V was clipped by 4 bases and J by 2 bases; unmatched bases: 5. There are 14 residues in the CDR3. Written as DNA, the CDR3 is TGTGCCAGCAGTGTCGCCGGGAGGCCCTACGAGCAGTACTTC. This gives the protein CASSVAGRPYEQYF.

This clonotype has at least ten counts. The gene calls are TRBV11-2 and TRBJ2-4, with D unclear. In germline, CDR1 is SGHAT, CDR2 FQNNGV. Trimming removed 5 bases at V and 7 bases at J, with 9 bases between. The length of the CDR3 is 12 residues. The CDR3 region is CASSPTPNIQYF. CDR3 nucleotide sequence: TGTGCCAGCAGCCCAACCCCCAACATTCAGTACTTC.

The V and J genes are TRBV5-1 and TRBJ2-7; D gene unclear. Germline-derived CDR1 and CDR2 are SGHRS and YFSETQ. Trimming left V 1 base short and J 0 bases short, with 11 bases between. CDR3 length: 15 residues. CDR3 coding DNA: TGCGCCAGCAGCTTGCAGACTCCGAGCTCCTACGAGCAGTACTTC. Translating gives CASSLQTPSSYEQYF.

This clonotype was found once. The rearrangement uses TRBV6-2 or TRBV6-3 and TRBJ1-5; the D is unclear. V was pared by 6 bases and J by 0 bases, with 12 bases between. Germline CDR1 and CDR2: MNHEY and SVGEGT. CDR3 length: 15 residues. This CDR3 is CASSYDQYSNQPQHF. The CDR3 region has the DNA TGTGCCAGCAGCTACGACCAGTATAGCAATCAGCCCCAGCATTTT.

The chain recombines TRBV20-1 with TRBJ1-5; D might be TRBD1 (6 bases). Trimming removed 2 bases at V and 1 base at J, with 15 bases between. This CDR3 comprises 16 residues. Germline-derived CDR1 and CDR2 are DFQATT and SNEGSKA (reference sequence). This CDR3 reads CSARQQGKGSNQPQHF. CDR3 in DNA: TGCAGTGCTAGACAACAGGGTAAGGGGAGCAATCAGCCCCAGCATTTT.

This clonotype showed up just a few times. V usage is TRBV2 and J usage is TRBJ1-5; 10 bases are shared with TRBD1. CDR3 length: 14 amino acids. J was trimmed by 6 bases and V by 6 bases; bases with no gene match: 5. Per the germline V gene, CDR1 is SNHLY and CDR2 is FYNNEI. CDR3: CASRGTGAGQPQHF. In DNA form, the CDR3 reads TGTGCCAGCAGGGGGACAGGGGCGGGTCAGCCCCAGCATTTT.